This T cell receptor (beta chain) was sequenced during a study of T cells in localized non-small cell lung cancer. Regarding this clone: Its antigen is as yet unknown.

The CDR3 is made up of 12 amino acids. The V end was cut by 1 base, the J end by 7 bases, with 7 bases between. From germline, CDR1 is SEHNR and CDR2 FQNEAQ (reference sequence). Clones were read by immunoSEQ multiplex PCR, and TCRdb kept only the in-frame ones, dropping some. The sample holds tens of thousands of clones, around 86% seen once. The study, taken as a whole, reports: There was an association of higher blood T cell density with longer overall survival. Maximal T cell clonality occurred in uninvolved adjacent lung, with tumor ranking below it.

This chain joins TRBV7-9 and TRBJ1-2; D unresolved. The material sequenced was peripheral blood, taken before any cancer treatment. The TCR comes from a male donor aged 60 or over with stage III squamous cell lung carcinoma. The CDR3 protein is CASSLGGLGYTF. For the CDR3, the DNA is TGTGCCAGCAGCTTAGGTGGGCTTGGCTACACCTTC.